This note documents a single T cell receptor beta chain sequence. This clonotype was recorded at least ten times. The antigen it recognizes is unknown. No quality values exist for individual bases; no much larger clone is one base distant. Set within a cohort of healthcare workers in London, UK, this nested case-control study involved weekly PCR testing of nasopharyngeal swabs along with blood sampling. Healthcare workers were enrolled in the week of the UK lockdown, from 23 to 31 March 2020, and were followed every week for up to 16 weeks. This record comes from a study of early T cells in non-severe SARS-CoV-2 infection (dated by TCRdb to the early 2020s). The study in broad terms: Because TCR sequencing was done on bulk RNA from unsorted whole blood, the alpha and beta chains could not be paired.

Trimmed from V: 1 base; trimmed from J: 4 bases; junction bases lacking a gene match: 15. The germline V gene provides CDR1 LGHNA and CDR2 YSLEER. From cysteine to phenylalanine, the CDR3 is 18 amino acids long. The DNA shown is the 54-base CDR3, in frame from base 1. What the work shows at the level of the full study, not this receptor alone: VDJdb matching was skewed toward anti-spike CD8 responses, so virus-specific expansions were likely underestimated and private and CD4 specificities were missed.

Receptors were amplified or captured by 5' RACE. TCRdb lists the instrument as NextSeq 500. Unique molecular identifiers were attached to individual cDNA molecules in the TCR library protocol so that sequencing error and PCR bias could be corrected. Sequencing covered both TCR alpha and beta chains, and within each sample the abundances of alpha and beta sequences were tightly co-correlated. The study's own analysis went as follows. V gene, J gene and CDR3 annotation of TCR sequences was performed with Decombinator V4. Expanded TCRs were defined as changing significantly between any two time points under a Poisson model with p below 0.0001. TCR abundances were normalised to the total number of TCRs sequenced per sample and expressed as counts per million. TRAV1-2 paired with TRAJ12, TRAJ20 or TRAJ33 defined MAIT TCRs, while TRAV10 paired with TRAJ18 defined iNKT TCRs. VDJdb, accessed on 1 November 2021, was searched for TCRs annotated for CMV, EBV and SARS-CoV-2, and TCRs annotated for more than one antigen were excluded. Clones were called with MiXCR by TCRdb after fastp trimmed the public reads at Q25, and only in-frame beta chains were retained. Under each unique CDR3 protein, matching rows form one entry showing the most common genes and DNA. The V and J calls were determined by TCRdb, not by the authors. Within this sample are roughly 60,000 distinct CDR3 sequences, with around 6% of them counted one time only. The top ten hold almost 7% of the sample.

The rearrangement joined TRBV4-3 to TRBJ2-7, with 8 junctional bases fitting TRBD2. The sample comprised whole blood. The clonotype originates from an adult who was a healthcare worker with PCR-confirmed SARS-CoV-2 infection or an uninfected control (not recorded which). The sequence in DNA is TGCGCCAGCAGCCAAGTCCGATTCAATATAGGCGGGAGGTACGAGCAGTACTTC. Translated, it gives CASSQVRFNIGGRYEQYF.